Presented here are 7 T cell receptor beta chains from one specimen sequenced in a study of blood T cells in healthy people across ages. PCR was performed a second time for about 7 to 12 cycles using a sample-barcoded 5' primer and a J-beta primer mix. From the 5' RACE reads, TCRdb called clonotypes with MiXCR, one entry per CDR3 protein. This table has about a million distinct CDR3 sequences, roughly 50% appearing once. The sequencing sample was made of blood. The receptors were sampled from a woman aged 55 to 70 in good health.

The chain combines TRBV20-1 with TRBJ2-3, with D possibly matching TRBD1 (5 bases). Germline V gives CDR1 DFQATT, CDR2 SNEGSKA (reference sequence). V lost 6 bases and J 4 bases, leaving 14 bases between the germline ends. The CDR3 is 13 residues long. The CDR3 DNA is TGCAGTGCCCAAAAAGGGGCAGCAGATACGCAGTATTTT. Translated: CSAQKGAADTQYF.

This clonotype showed up just a few times. This chain connects TRBV20-1 to TRBJ2-1; 7 bases fit TRBD2. There are 15 residues in the CDR3. V trimming: 2 bases; J trimming: 4 bases; junction bases outside the gene matches: 8. CDR1 is DFQATT, CDR2 SNEGSKA, per germline (reference sequence). Written as DNA, the CDR3 is TGCAGTGCTAGACCAGCGGGACTGGCATACAATGAGCAGTTCTTC. It is translated as CSARPAGLAYNEQFF.

This clonotype showed up just a few times. The chain recombines TRBV29-1 with TRBJ2-4; TRBD2 matches at 11 bases. The J call is uncertain, as TRBJ2-7 better fits the DNA end. Germline V gene data show CDR1 as SQVTM and CDR2 as ANQGSEA. This CDR3 spans 13 amino acids. The DNA of the CDR3 is TGCAGCGCACAGACTAGCGGGAACGGCGAGCAGTACTTC. It translates to CSAQTSGNGEQYF.

About this clonotype: One end of the junction is discordant with germline, which a read error may explain. The J gene is TRBJ2-1, the V gene TRBV28; 7 bases line up with TRBD1. This CDR3 contains 14 residues. Germline V gene sequence: CDR1 MDHEN, CDR2 SYDVKM. The CDR3, as DNA: TGTGCCGGCAGTTTAGACAGGGTTGCAAATGAGCAGTTCTTC. This gives the protein CAGSLDRVANEQFF.

The J gene is TRBJ2-7, the V gene TRBV4-2, with 8 bases that match TRBD2. The CDR3 covers 16 residues. V was pared by 1 base and J by 2 bases, with 7 bases of the junction left unmatched. CDR1 and CDR2 from the germline V gene are LGHNA and YNFKEQ. In nucleotides, the CDR3 is TGTGCCAGCAGCCAAGGGCCGGGAGGGCCTCCCTACGAGCAGTACTTC. This translates into CASSQGPGGPPYEQYF.

This clonotype was detected a few times. The chain uses TRBV27 and TRBJ2-6; D is perhaps TRBD1 or TRBD2 (6 bases each). V lost 1 base, J lost 3 bases, and 16 bases lay in between. This CDR3 comprises 18 residues. The germline gives CDR1 MNHEY, CDR2 SMNVEV (reference sequence). The CDR3 here is CASSLYRVGGRGANVLTF. CDR3 in DNA: TGTGCCAGCAGTTTATATCGCGTAGGGGGGCGTGGGGCCAACGTCCTGACTTTC.

This clonotype was recorded a few times. This rearrangement joins TRBV7-3 to TRBJ2-4; perhaps TRBD1 as D (5 bases). The CDR3 runs 13 residues. Trimming removed 2 bases from V and 9 bases from J, with 11 bases in between. Germline V gives CDR1 SGHTA, CDR2 FQGTGA. CDR3 in DNA: TGTGCCAGCAGCTTAGACAGTTCGGGCATTCAGTACTTC. Its protein is CASSLDSSGIQYF.